One sample yielded the 32 T cell receptor beta chains listed below, sequenced in a study of blood T cell repertoires in COVID-19. Sequencing used immunoSEQ multiplex PCR; TCRdb keeps in-frame clones, though not all of them. The data contain 120,000 or so clones, around 90% of them singletons. Sequencing input: peripheral blood. The receptor source for this set is a human donor in a cohort sampled during active COVID-19.

The genes are TRBV5-6 and TRBJ2-7, with D perhaps matching TRBD1 (6 bases). Germline V gene sequence: CDR1 SGHDT, CDR2 YYEEEE. This CDR3 is 12 amino acids long. V was cut by 2 bases and J by 6 bases, with 9 bases left in between. The CDR3 reads CASSFRGGEQYF. DNA of the CDR3: TGTGCCAGCAGCTTTCGAGGGGGCGAGCAGTACTTC.

The genes are TRBV2 and TRBJ1-6; D is unresolved. Germline assignment: CDR1 SNHLY and CDR2 FYNNEI. This CDR3 spans 16 amino acids. V was trimmed by 2 bases and J by 7 bases, leaving 15 bases between them. CDR3 in DNA: TGTGCCAGCAGTGAAAATTTGGCGGCGAAAAATTCACCCCTCCACTTT. Translated, it gives CASSENLAAKNSPLHF.

V gene TRBV5-1 combines with J gene TRBJ2-3; TRBD2 matches 8 bases. The CDR3 totals 15 residues. V lost 5 bases and J lost 4; bases outside the gene matches: 9. Germline V gene lookup returns CDR1 SGHRS and CDR2 YFSETQ. This CDR3 reads CASRVAGYVADTQYF. In DNA form, the CDR3 reads TGCGCCAGCAGGGTAGCGGGATACGTGGCAGATACGCAGTATTTT. The variable domain in full, with the rest retrieved from reference TRBV5-1 and TRBJ2-3, is KAGVTQTPRYLIKTRGQQVTLSCSPISGHRSVSWYQQTPGQGLQFLFEYFSETQRNKGNFPGRFSGRQFSNSRSEMNVSTLELGDSALYLCASRVAGYVADTQYFGPGTRLTVL.

The chain carries TRBV6-5 and TRBJ2-7, with D maybe TRBD1 (6 bases). The CDR3 extends over 14 amino acids. Germline V gene lookup returns CDR1 MNHEY and CDR2 SVGAGI. V shed 10 bases and J shed 4 bases, with 20 bases lying between them. The CDR3 DNA sequence: TGTGCCACCGCCATGGGGGCCTGGGAGTACGAGCAGTACTTC. The encoded protein is CATAMGAWEYEQYF.

The chain uses TRBV25-1 and TRBJ2-1; 9 nucleotides agree with TRBD1. With V trimmed by 1 base and J by 6 bases, 10 bases remained unmatched. This CDR3 comprises 17 residues. Looked up from germline, CDR1 is MGHDK and CDR2 is SYGVNS. As DNA, the CDR3 is TGTGCCAGCAGTGAATGGAGCTCGGGGACAGGGCGCAATGAGCAGTTCTTC. This codes for CASSEWSSGTGRNEQFF.

V usage is TRBV7-5 and J usage is TRBJ2-1; the table's D call of TRBD2 was not tested on the DNA. TRBV7-5 constitutes a pseudogene. There are 18 residues in the CDR3. The CDR3 bases are TGTGCCAGAAGCAAATTAAGTATGGGGCGGGGGGTAGATAATGAGCAGTTCTTC. It yields the protein CARSKLSMGRGVDNEQFF.

V is TRBV15 and J is TRBJ1-1, with unresolved D. The CDR3 spans 13 residues. The V and J ends lost 1 base and 4 bases respectively, with 7 bases between them. CDR1 is LNHNV and CDR2 is YYDKDF in the germline V gene (reference sequence). CDR3: CATSRVGATEAFF. CDR3 DNA sequence: TGTGCCACCAGCAGAGTTGGAGCCACTGAAGCTTTCTTT.

The rearrangement links TRBV10-3 to TRBJ2-5; possible D gene TRBD2, 5 bases. In germline, CDR1 is ENHRY, CDR2 SYGVKD. The germline V and J ends were trimmed by 8 bases and 2 bases, with 21 bases remaining between them. This CDR3 region has 16 residues. CDR3 nucleotides: TGTGCCATCTCAGCTAGCAATCCCTCTTATCAAGAGACCCAGTACTTC. Translating gives CAISASNPSYQETQYF.

This clone was detected once. The chain uses TRBV6-5 and TRBJ1-1; D may be TRBD1 (6 bases). CDR1 is MNHEY, CDR2 SVGAGI, per germline. The CDR3 runs to 14 residues. V was clipped by 7 bases and J by 5 bases, with 17 bases between them. The CDR3 region has the DNA TGTGCCAGCATCACGTCAGGGGTAAGGACTGAAGCTTTCTTT. This encodes CASITSGVRTEAFF.

This chain links TRBV7-8 with TRBJ2-2; possible D gene TRBD1, 6 bases. CDR3 length: 16 residues. V lost 5 bases, J lost 2 bases, and 15 bases lay in between. CDR1 and CDR2 (germline): SGHVS, FQNEAQ. CDR3 bases: TGTGCCAGCAGCCTCACGAGCAGGGGAAACACCGGGGAGCTGTTTTTT. Amino acid sequence: CASSLTSRGNTGELFF.

CDR3 sequence (DNA): TGCAGCGCCGGGACTTCGGGGACCGGGGAGCTGTTTTTT. Its protein product is CSAGTSGTGELFF. V is TRBV29-1 and J is TRBJ2-2, with D possibly being TRBD2 (6 bases). CDR1 and CDR2 from the germline V gene are SQVTM and ANQGSEA. The CDR3 totals 13 residues. V was clipped by 7 bases and J by 5 bases, with 14 bases between them.

J is TRBJ1-5 and V is TRBV6-5, with TRBD1 matching 7 bases. The CDR3 is 14 amino acids. V lost 6 bases, J lost 0 bases, and 2 bases stayed unmatched. The germline gives CDR1 MNHEY, CDR2 SVGAGI. The CDR3 DNA reads TGTGCCAGCAGGACAGGGAGTAGCAATCAGCCCCAGCATTTT. It codes for CASRTGSSNQPQHF.

The V call is TRBV7-9, the J call TRBJ1-4; 7 bases are shared with TRBD1. The germline gives CDR1 SEHNR, CDR2 FQNEAQ (reference sequence). V lost 5 bases to trimming and J lost 1 base; unmatched junction nucleotides: 7. The CDR3 has 16 amino acids. CDR3 amino acids: CASSGDRVRTNEKLFF. In DNA, the CDR3 is TGTGCCAGCAGCGGAGACAGGGTACGAACTAATGAAAAACTGTTTTTT.

The chain carries TRBV27 and TRBJ2-7; 7 bases map to TRBD2. J gave up 6 bases and V 4 bases, and 0 bases lay outside the gene matches. Germline values: CDR1 MNHEY, CDR2 SMNVEV (reference sequence). CDR3 length: 11 amino acids. As DNA, the CDR3 is TGTGCCAGCAGTTGGGGGGGCGAGCAGTACTTC. It codes for CASSWGGEQYF.

In regard to this clone: Compared with germline, one end of the junction differs, possibly owing to a read error. The chain links TRBV7-7 to TRBJ2-5; TRBD2 matches at 8 bases. CDR1 is SSHAT, CDR2 FNYEAQ, per germline (reference sequence). This CDR3 comprises 15 residues. Here the CDR3 reads CASSLGRGVRETQYF. In nucleotides, the CDR3 is TGTGCTAGCAGCTTAGGGCGGGGGGTGCGGGAGACCCAGTACTTC.

V gene TRBV28 combines with J gene TRBJ2-7, with 8 bases matching TRBD2. Germline trimming cut 5 bases from V and 3 bases from J; bases unmatched to any gene: 6. This CDR3 has 14 amino acids. From germline, CDR1 is MDHEN and CDR2 SYDVKM. The CDR3: CASSRSGTNYEQYF. The CDR3 coding sequence is TGTGCCAGCAGTCGTAGCGGGACCAACTACGAGCAGTACTTC.

CDR3 coding DNA: TGTGCCAGTAGTGCCGACTACGGGCGGGTAAAACTGTTTTTT. Amino acid sequence: CASSADYGRVKLFF. The chain employs TRBV19 and TRBJ1-4; D uncertain. Deletions cut 5 bases from V and 10 bases from J, with 17 bases between. The CDR3 has 14 amino acids. From germline, CDR1 is LNHDA and CDR2 SQIVND (reference sequence). The complete variable domain, with remaining parts taken from reference TRBV19 and TRBJ1-4, reads DGGITQSPKYLFRKEGQNVTLSCEQNLNHDAMYWYRQDPGQGLRLIYYSQIVNDFQKGDIAEGYSVSREKKESFPLTVTSAQKNPTAFYLCASSADYGRVKLFFGSGTQLSVL.

V usage is TRBV7-8 and J usage is TRBJ2-7; 8 bases agree with TRBD1. CDR1 and CDR2 (germline): SGHVS, FQNEAQ. The CDR3 has 14 residues. Trimming removed 3 bases from V and 2 bases from J; junction bases left unmatched: 3. In DNA form, the CDR3 reads TGTGCCAGCAGCTTCGGACAGGGCACCTACGAGCAGTACTTC. Protein product: CASSFGQGTYEQYF. The full variable domain, with the rest looked up from reference TRBV7-8 and TRBJ2-7, is GAGVSQSPRYKVAKRGQDVALRCDPISGHVSLFWYQQALGQGPEFLTYFQNEAQLDKSGLPSDRFFAERPEGSVSTLKIQRTQQEDSAVYLCASSFGQGTYEQYFGPGTRLTVT.

As concerns this clone: In the same sample, other DNA sequences code for this CDR3. The chain combines TRBV29-1 with TRBJ2-3; the match to TRBD2 covers 7 bases. Germline-derived CDR1 and CDR2 are SQVTM and ANQGSEA. The CDR3 runs to 13 residues. Trimming cost V 2 bases and J 3 bases; bases outside gene matches: 2. CDR3 in DNA: TGCAGCGTTGAATTGGGGGGGACAGATACGCAGTATTTT. As protein: CSVELGGTDTQYF.

This chain joins TRBV15 and TRBJ2-7; 9 bases fit TRBD1. The V and J ends lost 7 bases and 1 base, in that order; junction bases with no gene match: 5. CDR1 is LNHNV and CDR2 is YYDKDF in the germline V gene (reference sequence). This CDR3 spans 14 amino acids. The CDR3 DNA sequence: TGTGCCACCAATATGGACAGGGGTTCCTACGAGCAGTACTTC. Translated, it gives CATNMDRGSYEQYF.

The chain combines TRBV21-1 with TRBJ2-1; TRBD1, as called in the table, went unchecked against the DNA. TRBV21-1 is tagged as a pseudogene. CDR3 size: 12 residues. In DNA form, the CDR3 reads TGTGCCAGCGACAAACCCCAGGGTGGGCAGTTCTTC. This encodes CASDKPQGGQFF.

The chain employs TRBV19 and TRBJ1-1; D remains unclear. This CDR3 contains 11 residues. Per the germline V gene, CDR1 is LNHDA and CDR2 is SQIVND (reference sequence). V lost 5 bases and J lost 12, with 13 bases in between. DNA for the CDR3: TGTGCCAGTAGTCGTGAGGGTTCGACTTTCTTT. Translation gives CASSREGSTFF.

The rearrangement joins TRBV19 to TRBJ2-1; 10 bases match TRBD2. The CDR3 is 15 amino acids. With V trimmed by 6 bases and J by 7 bases, 9 bases remained unmatched. Germline V lookup: CDR1 LNHDA, CDR2 SQIVND (reference sequence). CDR3 nucleotide sequence: TGTGCCAGTAGCTCGAGCGGGAGGGCTTATAATGAGCAGTTCTTC. Residues: CASSSSGRAYNEQFF.

This chain links TRBV18 with TRBJ2-5; 12 bases are a match to TRBD1. Germline V gene lookup returns CDR1 KGHSH and CDR2 LQKENI. The CDR3 consists of 16 residues. Trimming at V came to 4 bases and at J to 5 bases, leaving 8 bases not matched to a gene. This CDR3 is CASSLGTGGALETQYF. The CDR3 region has the DNA TGTGCCAGCTCACTCGGGACAGGGGGCGCGTTGGAGACCCAGTACTTC.

The chain combines TRBV13 with TRBJ2-1; 7 bases fit TRBD2. This CDR3 has 14 amino acids. V lost 5 bases to trimming and J lost 8 bases; unmatched junction nucleotides: 9. Per germline, CDR1 PRHDT and CDR2 FYEKMQ (reference sequence). The CDR3 loop is CASSPGLDRYEQFF. As DNA, the CDR3 is TGTGCCAGCAGCCCCGGACTAGATAGGTATGAGCAGTTCTTC.

The chain links TRBV7-9 to TRBJ1-3; no firm D call. V was pared by 2 bases and J by 2 bases, with 10 bases between. Germline-derived CDR1 and CDR2 are SEHNR and FQNEAQ (reference sequence). CDR3 length: 15 residues. The DNA for the CDR3 is TGTGCCAGCAGCTTATCAGGAGGGACTGGAAACACCATATATTTT. Protein product: CASSLSGGTGNTIYF. The full variable domain, completed using reference TRBV7-9 and TRBJ1-3, is DTGVSQNPRHKITKRGQNVTFRCDPISEHNRLYWYRQTLGQGPEFLTYFQNEAQLEKSRLLSDRFSAERPKGSFSTLEIQRTEQGDSAMYLCASSLSGGTGNTIYFGEGSWLTVV.

The gene calls are TRBV15 and TRBJ2-5; TRBD2 agrees at 7 bases. J was trimmed by 9 bases and V by 5 bases; bases with no gene match: 15. This CDR3 is built from 15 residues. Germline V gene sequence: CDR1 LNHNV, CDR2 YYDKDF (reference sequence). The CDR3 DNA is TGTGCCACCAGCGCCAGCTCAGGGACTACTGGCGCCCAGTACTTC. Its translation is CATSASSGTTGAQYF. The entire variable domain, with the rest obtained from reference TRBV15 and TRBJ2-5, is as follows: DAMVIQNPRYQVTQFGKPVTLSCSQTLNHNVMYWYQQKSSQAPKLLFHYYDKDFNNEADTPDNFQSRRPNTSFCFLDIRSPGLGDTAMYLCATSASSGTTGAQYFGPGTRLLVL.

The chain couples TRBV6-5 to TRBJ2-7, with 8 bases identical to TRBD1. The ends lost 10 bases at V and 3 bases at J; junction bases unmatched: 5. The CDR3 sequence is 12 residues long. Germline V gene lookup returns CDR1 MNHEY and CDR2 SVGAGI. CDR3 in DNA: TGTGCCACGGGACAGGCCTTCTACGAGCAGTACTTC. It is translated as CATGQAFYEQYF.

V and J are TRBV30 and TRBJ1-1; 8 bases align to TRBD1. Unmatched junction bases numbered 7, after V lost 3 bases and J lost 4 bases. CDR1 is GTSNPN and CDR2 is SVGIG in the germline V gene (reference sequence). The CDR3 sequence is 14 residues long. The CDR3 nucleotides read TGTGCCTGGAGAGCGACAGGGGAGATCACTGAAGCTTTCTTT. Amino acid sequence: CAWRATGEITEAFF. The whole variable domain, filled in from reference TRBV30 and TRBJ1-1, reads SQTIHQWPATLVQPVGSPLSLECTVEGTSNPNLYWYRQAAGRGLQLLFYSVGIGQISSEVPQNLSASRPQDRQFILSSKKLLLSDSGFYLCAWRATGEITEAFFGQGTRLTVV.

V is TRBV5-1 and J is TRBJ2-5; no firm D call. Germline V gene data show CDR1 as SGHRS and CDR2 as YFSETQ. This CDR3 is 13 amino acids long. Trimming left V 2 bases short and J 4 bases short, with 9 bases between. The CDR3 protein is CASSLGTAETQYF. CDR3 bases: TGCGCCAGCAGCTTAGGCACAGCAGAGACCCAGTACTTC. Full variable domain (outside the CDR3, taken from reference TRBV5-1 and TRBJ2-5): KAGVTQTPRYLIKTRGQQVTLSCSPISGHRSVSWYQQTPGQGLQFLFEYFSETQRNKGNFPGRFSGRQFSNSRSEMNVSTLELGDSALYLCASSLGTAETQYFGPGTRLLVL.

J is TRBJ2-2 and V is TRBV5-1, with 8 positions matching TRBD2. V shed 3 bases and J 0 bases; nucleotides not matched to a gene: 10. CDR1 and CDR2 (germline): SGHRS, YFSETQ. This CDR3 is 18 amino acids long. This CDR3 is CASSSPGAGAPNTGELFF. The CDR3, as DNA: TGCGCCAGCAGCTCACCCGGAGCGGGGGCCCCGAACACCGGGGAGCTGTTTTTT.

The chain carries TRBV2 and TRBJ2-1; 7 nucleotides align to TRBD2. J gave up 8 bases and V 9 bases, and 16 bases lay outside the gene matches. This CDR3 is 15 amino acids long. From germline, CDR1 is SNHLY and CDR2 FYNNEI. The CDR3 reads CASKMGGSGSDEQFF. The CDR3 coding sequence is TGTGCCAGTAAAATGGGGGGGAGTGGGTCCGATGAGCAGTTCTTC.